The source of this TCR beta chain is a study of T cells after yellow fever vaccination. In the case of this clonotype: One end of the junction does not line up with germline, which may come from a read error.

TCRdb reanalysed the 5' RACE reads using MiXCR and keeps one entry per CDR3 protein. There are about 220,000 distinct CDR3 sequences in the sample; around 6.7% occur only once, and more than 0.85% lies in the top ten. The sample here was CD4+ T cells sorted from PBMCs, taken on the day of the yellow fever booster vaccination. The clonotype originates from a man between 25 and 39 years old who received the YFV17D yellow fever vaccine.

The CDR3 protein is CRVEERGRSSYNEQFF. The CDR3 DNA follows: TGCAGAGTTGAAGAAAGGGGGCGAAGCTCCTACAATGAGCAGTTCTTC. The chain combines TRBV29-1 with TRBJ2-1; the match to TRBD1 covers 7 bases. The CDR3 runs 16 residues. The germline V gene encodes CDR1 SQVTM and CDR2 ANQGSEA.